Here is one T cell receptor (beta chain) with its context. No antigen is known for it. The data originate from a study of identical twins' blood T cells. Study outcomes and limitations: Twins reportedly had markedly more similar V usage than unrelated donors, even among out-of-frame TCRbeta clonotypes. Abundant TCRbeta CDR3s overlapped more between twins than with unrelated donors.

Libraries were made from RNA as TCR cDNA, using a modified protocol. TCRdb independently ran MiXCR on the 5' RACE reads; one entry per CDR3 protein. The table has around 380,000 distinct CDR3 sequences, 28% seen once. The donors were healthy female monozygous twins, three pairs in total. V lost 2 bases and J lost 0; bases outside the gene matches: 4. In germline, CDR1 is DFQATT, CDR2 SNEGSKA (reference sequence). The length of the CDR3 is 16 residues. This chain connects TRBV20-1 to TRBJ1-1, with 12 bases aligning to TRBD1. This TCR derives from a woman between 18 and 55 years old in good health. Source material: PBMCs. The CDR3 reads CSARKGQGAMNTEAFF. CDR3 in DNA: TGCAGTGCTAGAAAGGGACAGGGGGCAATGAACACTGAAGCTTTCTTT.